The 13 T cell receptor beta chains reported below all come from one sample, sequenced in a study of cytomegalovirus exposure and HLA in healthy donors. Researchers ran the PCR with 60 Vbeta and 13 Jbeta primers. Using immunoSEQ multiplex PCR, the repertoire was profiled, and TCRdb retains in-frame clones only, with some absent. The sample holds about 130,000 clones, roughly 70% seen once. The sample comprised PBMCs. The receptors were gathered from a man in his late teens or twenties in good health and CMV-seropositive.

The chain uses TRBV4-3 and TRBJ2-7, with 10 bases lining up with TRBD2. After removal of 0 bases from V and 0 bases from J, the junction contained 8 bases not matched to a gene. This CDR3 spans 18 amino acids. Germline V gene data show CDR1 as LGHNA and CDR2 as YSLEER. DNA of the CDR3: TGCGCCAGCAGCCAAGATCGGCTGGCTAGCGGGAGCTCCTACGAGCAGTACTTC. Translating gives CASSQDRLASGSSYEQYF.

The rearrangement links TRBV5-4 to TRBJ2-1; TRBD1 aligns across 8 bases. The J segment lost 1 base and the V segment lost 4 bases, leaving 4 bases of the junction unmatched. Germline V CDR1 and CDR2: SGHNT, YYREEE (reference sequence). CDR3 length equals 15 residues. DNA of the CDR3: TGTGCCAGCAGCCTCCGACAGGGGTCCTACAATGAGCAGTTCTTC. It codes for CASSLRQGSYNEQFF.

V and J are TRBV11-2 and TRBJ2-7; 8 nucleotides agree with TRBD2. The germline CDR1 and CDR2 sequences are SGHAT and FQNNGV. The CDR3 consists of 14 residues. V shed 5 bases and J 2 bases; nucleotides not matched to a gene: 5. CDR3 protein: CASSPSGLTYEQYF. In nucleotides, the CDR3 is TGTGCCAGCAGCCCTAGCGGGCTTACCTACGAGCAGTACTTC.

V gene TRBV11-2 combines with J gene TRBJ2-3; D might be TRBD1 (5 bases). Germline V gives CDR1 SGHAT, CDR2 FQNNGV. CDR3 length equals 15 residues. V was cut by 5 bases and J by 2 bases, with 14 bases left in between. CDR3 protein: CASSPGRTATDTQYF. In DNA form, the CDR3 reads TGTGCCAGCAGCCCAGGGCGGACGGCCACAGATACGCAGTATTTT.

The chain carries TRBV9 and TRBJ2-4, with TRBD2 as a possible D gene (6 bases). CDR3 length: 15 residues. Germline-derived CDR1 and CDR2 are SGDLS and YYNGEE. Trimming took off 0 bases at V and 3 bases at J, with 10 bases between the two ends. Here the CDR3 DNA reads TGTGCCAGCAGCGTAGAGGTGGGAGGCAAAAACATTCAGTACTTC. It yields the protein CASSVEVGGKNIQYF.

The J gene is TRBJ2-2, the V gene TRBV7-9; perhaps TRBD2 as D (6 bases). V gave up 8 bases and J gave up 7 bases, with 8 bases separating them. This CDR3 spans 11 amino acids. CDR1 is SEHNR and CDR2 is FQNEAQ in the germline V gene (reference sequence). Written as DNA, the CDR3 is TGTGCCAGCTGGACTATCGGGGAGCTGTTTTTT. This encodes CASWTIGELFF.

The V and J genes are TRBV7-8 and TRBJ1-2, with D tentatively TRBD1 (5 bases). There are 15 residues in the CDR3. V gave up 0 bases and J gave up 2 bases, with 10 bases separating them. Germline values: CDR1 SGHVS, CDR2 FQNEAQ. CDR3 sequence (DNA): TGTGCCAGCAGCTTAGCGGCCAGGGTGAACTATGGCTACACCTTC. It translates to CASSLAARVNYGYTF.

This clone was found a few times. The genes are TRBV28 and TRBJ2-5; D is perhaps TRBD2 (6 bases). V lost 4 bases and J 11 bases, leaving 11 bases between the germline ends. The germline gives CDR1 MDHEN, CDR2 SYDVKM. The CDR3 runs to 11 residues. The CDR3 bases are TGTGCCAGCAGTTCCCCACGGGAGCAGTACTTC. This codes for CASSSPREQYF.

The chain carries TRBV5-1 and TRBJ2-7, with 15 bases matching TRBD2. CDR1 and CDR2 (germline): SGHRS, YFSETQ. J lost 0 bases, V lost 4 bases, and 8 bases had no gene match. This CDR3 is 18 amino acids long. The CDR3 spells CASSPTGLAGGISYEQYF. The CDR3 DNA sequence: TGCGCCAGCAGCCCGACCGGACTAGCGGGAGGGATCTCCTACGAGCAGTACTTC.

This chain's CDR3 is CASSVGRLAGGRETQYF. The CDR3 DNA follows: TGTGCCAGCAGCGTAGGGAGACTAGCGGGGGGCCGGGAGACCCAGTACTTC. The chain has TRBV9 and TRBJ2-5; 13 bases align to TRBD2. This CDR3 has 17 residues. CDR1 and CDR2 (germline): SGDLS, YYNGEE. The V segment lost 0 bases and the J segment 5 bases; nucleotides outside the gene matches: 7.

This clone occurred once. The chain is built from TRBV28 and TRBJ1-1; 9 bases match TRBD1. This CDR3 contains 15 residues. Looked up from germline, CDR1 is MDHEN and CDR2 is SYDVKM. V was pared by 4 bases and J by 4 bases, with 7 bases of the junction left unmatched. In DNA form, the CDR3 reads TGTGCCAGCAGTTCAGGACAGGGGAGGAGCACTGAAGCTTTCTTT. It encodes CASSSGQGRSTEAFF.

This sequence joins TRBV10-3 and TRBJ1-2, with 10 positions matching TRBD1. CDR3 length: 15 residues. Germline CDR1 ENHRY, CDR2 SYGVKD. J was trimmed by 8 bases and V by 2 bases; bases with no gene match: 8. CDR3 coding DNA: TGTGCCATCAGTGAGGGGAAGACAGGGGGCAACGGCTACACCTTC. Amino acids: CAISEGKTGGNGYTF.

The V call is TRBV9, the J call TRBJ1-2; D uncertain. Germline CDR1 SGDLS, CDR2 YYNGEE. V was trimmed by 0 bases and J by 6 bases, leaving 15 bases between them. This CDR3 spans 15 amino acids. In nucleotides, the CDR3 is TGTGCCAGCAGCGTAGATGGGTTCCGGGATGATGGCTACACCTTC. Translating it yields CASSVDGFRDDGYTF.